One sample yielded the 9 T cell receptor beta chains listed below, sequenced in a study of T cell changes during pregnancy in multiple sclerosis (dated by TCRdb to between 2018 and 2020). The method behind the library was the immunoSEQ multiplex PCR assay. This immuneACCESS table, as held by TCRdb, lists in-frame sequences with V and J called but not all clones. Of the missing ones, under half trace to an unresolved V gene in checked studies; the others have no known cause. The sample table shows about 68,000 clones, and about 90% are seen once. 0.65% to 0.9% of the sample belongs to the ten largest clones. Specimen: peripheral blood, collected in the second trimester of pregnancy. The origin of the receptors is a female donor with multiple sclerosis, enrolled in a pregnancy study.

Details on this clone: The junction departs from the called germline gene at one end, perhaps through a read error. The CDR3 DNA follows: TGTGCTAGCAGCTTAGGGGGGCCTACCGGGGAGCTGTTTTTT. Translating gives CASSLGGPTGELFF. The chain recombines TRBV7-7 with TRBJ2-2; D is perhaps TRBD1 or TRBD2 (6 bases each). There are 14 residues in the CDR3. CDR1 and CDR2 from the germline V gene are SSHAT and FNYEAQ (reference sequence).

The chain uses TRBV19 and TRBJ2-7; no firm D call. Germline-derived CDR1 and CDR2 are LNHDA and SQIVND (reference sequence). Trimming pared 3 bases from V and 2 bases from J, leaving 8 bases between. This CDR3 region has 13 residues. CDR3 loop: CASSMYRTYEQYF. The CDR3, as DNA: TGTGCCAGTAGTATGTACAGAACCTACGAGCAGTACTTC.

This clone has only one observation. As DNA, the CDR3 is TGTGCCAGCAGCCAAGGGACAGGGACTGGGGGCAATGAGCAGTTCTTC. Its protein is CASSQGTGTGGNEQFF. This chain links TRBV4-2 with TRBJ2-1; TRBD1 matches 8 bases. Germline V gene lookup returns CDR1 LGHNA and CDR2 YNFKEQ. The V gene end was trimmed by 1 base and the J gene end by 6 bases; junction bases not matched to a gene: 8. This CDR3 region has 16 residues.

This chain uses TRBV21-1 with TRBJ1-1. TRBV21-1 is reported as a pseudogene. The CDR3 covers 15 residues. The chain's CDR3 is CASSNSAPSEGEAFF. CDR3 nucleotide sequence: TGTGCCAGCAGCAATTCCGCCCCCAGCGAGGGTGAAGCTTTCTTT.

The chain recombines TRBV7-9 with TRBJ1-2; D is ambiguous. The CDR3 extends over 14 amino acids. The germline V gene has CDR1 SEHNR and CDR2 FQNEAQ (reference sequence). Trimming removed 1 base from V and 6 bases from J, with 12 bases in between. The CDR3 DNA is TGTGCCAGCAGCTTAGGCTCGATACTTGATGGCTACACCTTC. As protein: CASSLGSILDGYTF.

DNA for the CDR3: TGTGCCAGCAGCCTTGAGGGAGGGGGGAAAGAGACCCAGTACTTC. Its protein product is CASSLEGGGKETQYF. The chain is built from TRBV6-4 and TRBJ2-5; the D gene is possibly TRBD2 (7 bases). The V end was cut by 6 bases, the J end by 3 bases, with 17 bases between. The CDR3 is made up of 15 amino acids. From germline, CDR1 is MRHNA and CDR2 SNTAGT.

The chain is built from TRBV19 and TRBJ2-5; 11 positions match TRBD2. In germline, CDR1 is LNHDA, CDR2 SQIVND (reference sequence). The CDR3 runs to 16 residues. Trimming took 5 bases from V and 2 from J; bases not matched to a gene: 7. CDR3 loop: CASSAATSGTQETQYF. The CDR3, as DNA: TGTGCCAGTAGTGCCGCGACTAGCGGGACACAAGAGACCCAGTACTTC. Complete variable domain (other parts from reference TRBV19 and TRBJ2-5): DGGITQSPKYLFRKEGQNVTLSCEQNLNHDAMYWYRQDPGQGLRLIYYSQIVNDFQKGDIAEGYSVSREKKESFPLTVTSAQKNPTAFYLCASSAATSGTQETQYFGPGTRLLVL.

J is TRBJ2-1 and V is TRBV18; a weak D match, TRBD1 (5 bases). The CDR3 has 17 amino acids. CDR1 KGHSH and CDR2 LQKENI come from the germline V gene. V lost 0 bases and J 9 bases, leaving 21 bases between the germline ends. Here the CDR3 DNA reads TGTGCCAGCTCACCACCGAGACTGACAGAATCTATCCGTGAGCAGTTCTTC. Residues: CASSPPRLTESIREQFF.

V and J are TRBV7-2 and TRBJ2-7, with D possibly being TRBD1 (6 bases). The germline CDR1 and CDR2 sequences are SGHTA and FQGNSA. CDR3 length: 15 amino acids. V lost 1 base and J lost 4, with 14 bases in between. CDR3: CASSLVVQGKYEQYF. The CDR3 nucleotides are TGTGCCAGCAGCTTAGTGGTACAGGGTAAATACGAGCAGTACTTC.